These T cell receptor beta chains were read from a single sample in a study of a mutant IDH1 vaccine in newly diagnosed glioma. Sequenced by immunoSEQ multiplex PCR; TCRdb stores in-frame clones only, minus some. Of roughly 68,000 clones detected, 70% to 80% appear once; the ten largest clones hold approximately 8%. The starting material was PBMCs, obtained from a glioma patient treated with radiotherapy, temozolomide or both. The receptors shown here come from a middle-aged man with glioma. CDR3s include the opening cysteine and the closing phenylalanine or tryptophan. A D gene is named only where the DNA matches it firmly. Not all rows give a size; the values are once, few, many and, for expanded clones, a class.

>TRBJ2-7|NA|TRBV5-1|NA
TGCGCCAGCAGCTTGGCTTACGACGAGCAGTACTTC
CASSLAYDEQYF
>TRBJ2-6|NA|TRBV5-4|NA
TGTGCCAGCAGCTTGGACGGGGCAGGGGCCAACGTCCTGACTTTC
CASSLDGAGANVLTF
>TRBJ1-5|NA|TRBV6-1|NA
TGTGCCAGCAGTGAAGCCCGGACATCCTATAGCAATCAGCCCCAGCATTTT
CASSEARTSYSNQPQHF
>TRBJ1-1|NA|TRBV29-1|few
TGCAGCGCCTCGATGAACACTGAAGCTTTCTTT
CSASMNTEAFF
>TRBJ2-7|NA|TRBV29-1|medium-sized
TGCAGCGTTGATGGTGGGTTCGGCGAGCAGTACTTC
CSVDGGFGEQYF
>TRBJ2-7|NA|TRBV10-3|NA
TGTGCCATCAGTGGCAGGGGCTACGAGCAGTACTTC
CAISGRGYEQYF
>TRBJ2-5|NA|TRBV9|NA
TGTGCCAGCAGCGTAGCCCCCAGGGACGAGGAGACCCAGTACTTC
CASSVAPRDEETQYF
>TRBJ2-5|NA|TRBV7-6|NA
TGTGCCAGCAGCGGGGAGGGGGACCAAGAGACCCAGTACTTC
CASSGEGDQETQYF
>TRBJ1-3|TRBD1|TRBV4-2|NA
TGTGCCAGCAGCCAAGCTGGGACAGCTGGAAACACCATATATTTT
CASSQAGTAGNTIYF
>TRBJ1-4|NA|TRBV2|NA
TGTGCCAGCAAGGGCCTGTCTGAAAAACTGTTTTTT
CASKGLSEKLFF
>TRBJ2-3|NA|TRBV6-9|once
TGTGCCCCGATAGAAGGCACAGATACGCAGTATTTT
CAPIEGTDTQYF
>TRBJ1-1|NA|TRBV10-3|NA
TGTGCCATCAGGCGGCAAGACCCGTCGGACACTGAAGCTTTCTTT
CAIRRQDPSDTEAFF
>TRBJ1-2|NA|TRBV5-8|NA
TGTGCCAGCAGCCAGGACAGTCGCTACACCTTC
CASSQDSRYTF
>TRBJ2-3|TRBD2|TRBV29-1|NA
TGCAGCGTTGATTCGGCGGGGGGCAACACAGATACGCAGTATTTT
CSVDSAGGNTDTQYF
>TRBJ2-1|TRBD2|TRBV5-4|few
TGTGCCAGCAGCGGGGGACTAGCTGGGGATGAGCAGTTCTTC
CASSGGLAGDEQFF
>TRBJ2-7|NA|TRBV14|NA
TGTGCCAGCAGCCTCCGGCCTTGGACAGATTCGTTGGACGAGCAGTACTTC
CASSLRPWTDSLDEQYF
>TRBJ1-5|TRBD1|TRBV19|NA
TGTGCCAGTAGTAACCGACAGGGCAGCAATCAGCCCCAGCATTTT
CASSNRQGSNQPQHF
>TRBJ1-1|NA|TRBV5-5|NA
TGTGCCAGCAGCTTTGGCCCCCGTCGTGGGGGCGTGATGAACACTGAAGCTTTCTTT
CASSFGPRRGGVMNTEAFF
>TRBJ1-1|NA|TRBV29-1|NA
TGCAGCGTATCACACGGAACTGAAGCTTTCTTT
CSVSHGTEAFF
>TRBJ1-3|NA|TRBV25-1|NA
TGTGCCAGCAGTGATTCCGGGGGGACTGGAAACACCATATATTTT
CASSDSGGTGNTIYF
>TRBJ1-4|NA|TRBV2|NA
TGTGCCAGCAGGACAGGTCGGGAAAAACTGTTTTTT
CASRTGREKLFF
>TRBJ1-1|NA|TRBV15|NA
TGTGCCACCAGCAAGGGGCGGCCTGAAGCTTTCTTT
CATSKGRPEAFF
>TRBJ1-1|NA|TRBV30|once
TGTGCCTGGAAGGGATCCAGCACTGAAGCTTTCTTT
CAWKGSSTEAFF
>TRBJ2-7|NA|TRBV15|NA
TGTGCCACCAGCAGGGACGTTGCCTACGAGCAGTACTTC
CATSRDVAYEQYF
>TRBJ1-2|NA|TRBV15|NA
TGTGCCACCAGCGGGATTGACAGGCCCAGTTATGGCTACACCTTC
CATSGIDRPSYGYTF
>TRBJ2-1|NA|TRBV19|NA
TGTGCCAGTAGTCTCTGGGTCGACAATGAGCAGTTCTTC
CASSLWVDNEQFF
>TRBJ1-5|NA|TRBV30|NA
TGTGCCTGGAGTGCGCATGTCGGGGGCAATCAGCCCCAGCATTTT
CAWSAHVGGNQPQHF
>TRBJ2-3|NA|TRBV14|NA
TGTGCCAGCAGCCAAGGCCAGGCCGCACACGCTACGCAGTATTTT
CASSQGQAAHATQYF
>TRBJ1-3|NA|TRBV15|NA
TGTGCCACCAGCAGAGAGGGGCGGTCTGGAAACACCATATATTTT
CATSREGRSGNTIYF
>TRBJ1-5|NA|TRBV27|once
TGTGCCAGCAGTCCTTCACGGGAGAATCAGCCCCAGCATTTT
CASSPSRENQPQHF
>TRBJ2-5|TRBD2|TRBV4-2|NA
TGTGCCAGCAGCCAAGTTGGGACTAGCGGGGGGGCCGAGACCCAGTACTTC
CASSQVGTSGGAETQYF
>TRBJ2-2|NA|TRBV29-1|NA
TGCAGCGTTGCAGGGGTTCGAACCGGGGAGCTGTTTTTT
CSVAGVRTGELFF
>TRBJ2-4|NA|TRBV7-9|NA
TGTGCCAGCAGCTTAGCGTTAGGGGGAATAGCCAAAAACATTCAGTACTTC
CASSLALGGIAKNIQYF
>TRBJ2-5|NA|TRBV30|NA
TGTGCCTGGAGTCCCAGTCGGGAGACCCAGTACTTC
CAWSPSRETQYF
>TRBJ1-1|NA|TRBV6-4|NA
TGTGCCAGCAGTGATGAGGTGTTTGTGAACACTGAAGCTTTCTTT
CASSDEVFVNTEAFF
>TRBJ1-2|NA|TRBV27|NA
TGTGCCAGCAGACGGGGGGATGCTAACTATGGCTACACCTTC
CASRRGDANYGYTF
>TRBJ2-5|NA|TRBV23-1|once
TGCGCCAGCAGTCCCCCGGGGCCCTACGGCAACCAAGAGACCCAGTACTTC
CASSPPGPYGNQETQYF
>TRBJ2-4|NA|TRBV19|NA
TGTGCCAGTAGTATCCACCGTGGCAGCCCTGGGGACATTCAGTACTTC
CASSIHRGSPGDIQYF
>TRBJ2-7|NA|TRBV27|few
TGTGCCAGCAGTTTAGGCCCTCGTTTAGAGCAGTACTTC
CASSLGPRLEQYF
>TRBJ2-2|NA|TRBV6-5|once
TGTGCCAGCAGCCCGCGACAGGGGGAGCTGTTTTTT
CASSPRQGELFF
>TRBJ1-1|NA|TRBV5-6|NA
TGTGCCAGCAGCTTGAGGACCCAGGGTACTGAAGCTTTCTTT
CASSLRTQGTEAFF
>TRBJ1-1|NA|TRBV30|few
TGTGCCTGGAGTCGAGGGTTCACTGAAGCTTTCTTT
CAWSRGFTEAFF
>TRBJ2-3|TRBD2|TRBV5-4|NA
TGTGCCAGCAGCTTGGCCCCACTAGCGGTGATCACAGATACGCAGTATTTT
CASSLAPLAVITDTQYF
>TRBJ2-2|TRBD1|TRBV7-8|NA
TGTGCCAGCAGTGGACAGGGGATAAACACCGGGGAGCTGTTTTTT
CASSGQGINTGELFF
>TRBJ1-6|NA|TRBV2|NA
TGTGCCAGCAGTGAGGGGGGTGGCTCCTATAATTCACCCCTCCACTTT
CASSEGGGSYNSPLHF
>TRBJ2-2|NA|TRBV27|few
TGTGCCAGCAGAAATAGAGGGGGTTTCTCCGGGTCCGGGGAGCTGTTTTTT
CASRNRGGFSGSGELFF
>TRBJ2-3|NA|TRBV6-1|NA
TGTGCCGGAACCCGGGACAAACCAGATACGCAGTATTTT
CAGTRDKPDTQYF
>TRBJ2-7|TRBD1|TRBV7-9|NA
TGTGCCAGCAGCTTAGCCTGGACAGGAGCGTCCTACGAGCAGTACTTC
CASSLAWTGASYEQYF
>TRBJ2-7|NA|TRBV6-1|NA
TGTGCCAGCAGTGTAGAATTCGGCGAGCAGTACTTC
CASSVEFGEQYF